Listed below are T cell receptor beta chains from one sample, sequenced in a study of blood T cell repertoires in COVID-19. TCRdb's table, derived via immunoSEQ multiplex PCR, lists solely in-frame clones and lacks some. This sample has 170,000 or so clones, with approximately 86% found just once. Source material: peripheral blood. Receptors originate from a man in his forties with active or convalescent COVID-19. CDR3s include the opening cysteine and the closing phenylalanine or tryptophan. The order of the fields is J gene, clone size, V gene, D gene, CDR3 DNA, CDR3 protein. A D gene is named only where the DNA matches it firmly. Not all rows give a size; the values are once, few, many and, for expanded clones, a class.

J gene: TRBJ2-5
clone size: .
V gene: TRBV10-3
D gene: .
CDR3 DNA: TGTGCCATCAGTGAGTCGGCTACTCGGGCCCAGTACTTC
CDR3 protein: CAISESATRAQYF

J gene: TRBJ1-4
clone size: .
V gene: TRBV6-5
D gene: .
CDR3 DNA: TGTGCCAGCAGCCCGACAGGTATTGGAGAAAAACTGTTTTTT
CDR3 protein: CASSPTGIGEKLFF

J gene: TRBJ2-3
clone size: .
V gene: TRBV5-1
D gene: .
CDR3 DNA: TGCGCCAGCAGCTTGCTAGGGGTTGCAGATACGCAGTATTTT
CDR3 protein: CASSLLGVADTQYF

J gene: TRBJ1-6
clone size: .
V gene: TRBV30
D gene: .
CDR3 DNA: TGTGCCTGGAGTGTCCGGGGAAATTCACCCCTCCACTTT
CDR3 protein: CAWSVRGNSPLHF

J gene: TRBJ1-3
clone size: .
V gene: TRBV18
D gene: .
CDR3 DNA: TGTGCCAGCTCACCTTCGGGGGGTGCAACTGGAAACACCATATATTTT
CDR3 protein: CASSPSGGATGNTIYF

J gene: TRBJ2-7
clone size: .
V gene: TRBV18
D gene: .
CDR3 DNA: TGTGCCAGCTCACTTACGCCTCGGGGAAGCGGAGGGTCCGAGCAGTACTTC
CDR3 protein: CASSLTPRGSGGSEQYF

J gene: TRBJ1-1
clone size: .
V gene: TRBV19
D gene: .
CDR3 DNA: TGTGCCAGTAGTATAGAGCGCGTTTTTACTGAAGCTTTCTTT
CDR3 protein: CASSIERVFTEAFF

J gene: TRBJ1-2
clone size: .
V gene: TRBV15
D gene: .
CDR3 DNA: TGTGCCACCAGCAGAGGGGGGGAAGCTAACTATGGCTACACCTTC
CDR3 protein: CATSRGGEANYGYTF

J gene: TRBJ1-2
clone size: .
V gene: TRBV3-1/TRBV3-2
D gene: .
CDR3 DNA: TGTGCCAGCAGCCAAGTTCACCTACGGAGCTATGGCTACACCTTC
CDR3 protein: CASSQVHLRSYGYTF

J gene: TRBJ2-3
clone size: .
V gene: TRBV4-2
D gene: TRBD2
CDR3 DNA: TGTGCCAGCAGCCAAGAGCTCCTAGCGGGAGTTAGCACAGATACGCAGTATTTT
CDR3 protein: CASSQELLAGVSTDTQYF

J gene: TRBJ2-7
clone size: .
V gene: TRBV10-3
D gene: .
CDR3 DNA: TGTGCCATCAGTGCGCAGACAGGCTACGAGCAGTACTTC
CDR3 protein: CAISAQTGYEQYF

J gene: TRBJ2-7
clone size: .
V gene: TRBV11-2
D gene: .
CDR3 DNA: TGTGCCAGCAGCTTAGATCGGGACTACGAGCAGTACTTC
CDR3 protein: CASSLDRDYEQYF

J gene: TRBJ2-7
clone size: .
V gene: TRBV28
D gene: TRBD1
CDR3 DNA: TGTGCCAGTAACCCCGGGACAGGGGGCCACGAGCAGTACTTC
CDR3 protein: CASNPGTGGHEQYF

J gene: TRBJ2-6
clone size: once
V gene: TRBV5-1
D gene: TRBD1
CDR3 DNA: TGCGCCAGCAGCTTAAGACAGGGGGCGGGAGGGGCCAACGTCCTGACTTTC
CDR3 protein: CASSLRQGAGGANVLTF

J gene: TRBJ2-1
clone size: .
V gene: TRBV15
D gene: TRBD2
CDR3 DNA: TGTGCCACCAGCGGAACTAGCGGGGGGGCCCCCTACAATGAGCAGTTCTTC
CDR3 protein: CATSGTSGGAPYNEQFF

J gene: TRBJ1-5
clone size: once
V gene: TRBV20-1
D gene: .
CDR3 DNA: TGCAGTGCTAGTTCCAGTTTCAATCAGCCCCAGCATTTT
CDR3 protein: CSASSSFNQPQHF

J gene: TRBJ1-1
clone size: .
V gene: TRBV18
D gene: TRBD1
CDR3 DNA: TGTGCCAGCTCCCTAGGGGGCGAGGGCACTGAAGCTTTCTTT
CDR3 protein: CASSLGGEGTEAFF

J gene: TRBJ2-2
clone size: few
V gene: TRBV5-4
D gene: TRBD2
CDR3 DNA: TGTGCCAGCAGCCCCAGCGGGGAGTACGGGGAGCTGTTTTTT
CDR3 protein: CASSPSGEYGELFF

J gene: TRBJ2-5
clone size: .
V gene: TRBV7-2
D gene: TRBD2
CDR3 DNA: TGTGCCAGCAGCTATAGCGGGGGAAGGGGGGAGACCCAGTACTTC
CDR3 protein: CASSYSGGRGETQYF

J gene: TRBJ2-7
clone size: .
V gene: TRBV6-2/TRBV6-3
D gene: TRBD1
CDR3 DNA: TGTGCCAGCAGCCGGACAGGGGTTGGGGGTGGCGAGCAGTACTTC
CDR3 protein: CASSRTGVGGGEQYF

J gene: TRBJ1-1
clone size: .
V gene: TRBV7-8
D gene: .
CDR3 DNA: TGTGCCAGCAGCCCCCAAGAAGCTTTCTTT
CDR3 protein: CASSPQEAFF

J gene: TRBJ2-5
clone size: once
V gene: TRBV4-1
D gene: .
CDR3 DNA: TGCGCCAGCAGCCCCAGCGGCAGTTGGTACCAAGAGACCCAGTACTTC
CDR3 protein: CASSPSGSWYQETQYF

J gene: TRBJ2-3
clone size: .
V gene: TRBV5-4
D gene: .
CDR3 DNA: TGTGCCAGCAGCTTTGTCGGGGGCACAGATACGCAGTATTTT
CDR3 protein: CASSFVGGTDTQYF

J gene: TRBJ1-1
clone size: .
V gene: TRBV30
D gene: .
CDR3 DNA: TGTGCCTGGAGTTTCGAATCCGGTACTGAAGCTTTCTTT
CDR3 protein: CAWSFESGTEAFF

J gene: TRBJ2-3
clone size: .
V gene: TRBV15
D gene: .
CDR3 DNA: TGTGCCACCAGCCCCGAAAAGGGGAAAGGGCCAGATACGCAGTATTTT
CDR3 protein: CATSPEKGKGPDTQYF

J gene: TRBJ1-2
clone size: few
V gene: TRBV18
D gene: .
CDR3 DNA: TGTGCCAGCTCACGAGGTCAGAGATATGGCTACACCTTC
CDR3 protein: CASSRGQRYGYTF

J gene: TRBJ1-2
clone size: .
V gene: TRBV12-5
D gene: .
CDR3 DNA: TGTGCTAGTGGTCGGGACAATCTATACACCTTC
CDR3 protein: CASGRDNLYTF

J gene: TRBJ1-1
clone size: .
V gene: TRBV5-4
D gene: .
CDR3 DNA: TGTGCCAGCAGCGGCGGGACCCACACTGAAGCTTTCTTT
CDR3 protein: CASSGGTHTEAFF

J gene: TRBJ1-1
clone size: .
V gene: TRBV5-6
D gene: TRBD1
CDR3 DNA: TGTGCCAGCAGACCGGGACAGGGCCCCACTGAAGCTTTCTTT
CDR3 protein: CASRPGQGPTEAFF

J gene: TRBJ2-6
clone size: .
V gene: TRBV5-8
D gene: .
CDR3 DNA: TGTGCCATCTCAGGGATACTGGACTCTGGGGCCAACGTCCTGACTTTC
CDR3 protein: CAISGILDSGANVLTF

J gene: TRBJ2-1
clone size: .
V gene: TRBV10-3
D gene: .
CDR3 DNA: TGTGCCATCAGTGAGGAGGGGGGGGCGGATGAGCAGTTCTTC
CDR3 protein: CAISEEGGADEQFF

J gene: TRBJ1-3
clone size: few
V gene: TRBV27
D gene: .
CDR3 DNA: TGTGCCAGCATCTCCTCTGGAAACACCATATATTTT
CDR3 protein: CASISSGNTIYF

J gene: TRBJ2-1
clone size: .
V gene: TRBV6-5
D gene: .
CDR3 DNA: TGTGCCAGCAGTTACTTAGGAGGGGGCAAGGAGCAGTTCTTC
CDR3 protein: CASSYLGGGKEQFF

J gene: TRBJ1-1
clone size: .
V gene: TRBV14
D gene: .
CDR3 DNA: TGTGCCAGCAGCCAAGTTCCAGACAGTCCTGGAGAAGCTTTCTTT
CDR3 protein: CASSQVPDSPGEAFF

J gene: TRBJ1-2
clone size: .
V gene: TRBV19
D gene: TRBD1
CDR3 DNA: TGTGCCAGTAGACGGACAGGGGACCATGGCTACACCTTC
CDR3 protein: CASRRTGDHGYTF